This TCR beta chain was profiled in a study of T cell repertoires in cytomegalovirus infection. Background on the study: Matching HLA type, along with CMV infection, was indicated by public TCR beta signatures. Study-wide results and limits: The response measured ex vivo was dominated by TCR beta clonotypes (HLA-C-restricted and CMV-specific). Cumulative frequency (of public TCR beta family members) identified carriers of CMV plus the relevant HLA.

TCRdb analysed the reads with MiXCR anew, one entry per CDR3 protein. The sample shows 150,000 to 200,000 distinct CDR3 sequences, roughly a fifth of them seen only once. This clonotype was seen a few times. The target antigen is unknown. Sequence at one end of the junction differs from germline and may be a read error. The CDR3 consists of 14 residues. Germline V gene lookup returns CDR1 SGHTA and CDR2 FQGNSA. Sequencing was done on a sample of PBMCs. The chain couples TRBV7-2 to TRBJ2-2, with 7 bases fitting TRBD2. The clonotype comes from a human donor in good health (CMV status not recorded). Some clones in this sample may be carry-over from other donors' samples. The CDR3 reads CASSLGGFTGELVF. The CDR3 DNA is TGTGCCAGCAGCTTGGGGGGGTTTACCGGGGAGCTGGTTTTT.